The clone carrying this TCR beta chain has a handful of counts. The entry originates in a study of blood T cells in healthy people across ages. Using a J-beta primer mix together with a sample-barcoded 5' primer, a second PCR was run for about 7 to 12 cycles. TCRdb fed the 5' RACE reads into MiXCR, producing one record per CDR3 protein. This table holds 780,000 or so distinct CDR3 sequences, around 25% found once. The sample was also linked to a second study, of T cells of mothers and their children. According to that study: The study sampled three healthy Caucasian mothers and their six children. Related pairs of mothers and children showed slightly higher, non-significant overlap versus unrelated pairs.

What was sequenced was blood. The TCR originated in a boy under 18 in good health.

The CDR3 nucleotides are TGTGCCAGCAGTTATCGGGACAGAGGCTATGGCTACACCTTC. It yields the protein CASSYRDRGYGYTF. This sequence joins TRBV6-5 and TRBJ1-2; 7 nucleotides align to TRBD1. CDR1 and CDR2 from the germline V gene are MNHEY and SVGAGI. Trimming cost V 3 bases and J 4 bases; bases outside gene matches: 5. The length of the CDR3 is 14 residues.